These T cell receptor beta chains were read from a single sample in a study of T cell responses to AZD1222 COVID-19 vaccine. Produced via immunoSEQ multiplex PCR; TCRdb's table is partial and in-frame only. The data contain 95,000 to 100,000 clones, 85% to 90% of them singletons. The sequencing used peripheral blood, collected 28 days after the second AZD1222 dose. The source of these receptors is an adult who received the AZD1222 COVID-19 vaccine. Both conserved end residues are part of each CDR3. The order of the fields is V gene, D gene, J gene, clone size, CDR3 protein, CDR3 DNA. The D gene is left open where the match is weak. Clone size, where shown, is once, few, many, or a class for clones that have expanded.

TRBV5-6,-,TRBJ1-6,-,CASSLAAADNSPLHF,TGTGCCAGCAGCTTGGCCGCGGCAGATAATTCACCCCTCCACTTT
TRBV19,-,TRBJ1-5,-,CASSLGGVSNQPQHF,TGTGCCAGCTCACTCGGGGGAGTAAGCAATCAGCCCCAGCATTTT
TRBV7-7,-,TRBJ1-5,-,CASSQPGEPQHF,TGTGCCAGCAGCCAACCGGGGGAGCCCCAGCATTTT
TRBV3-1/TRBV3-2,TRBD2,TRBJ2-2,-,CASSLHAILAGVRTGELFF,TGTGCCAGCAGCCTGCACGCTATCTTAGCGGGAGTAAGGACCGGGGAGCTGTTTTTT
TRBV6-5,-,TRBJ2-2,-,CATARAGELFF,TGTGCCACCGCCCGGGCCGGGGAGCTGTTTTTT
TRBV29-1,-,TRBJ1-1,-,CRTGPNTEAFF,TGCAGGACCGGACCGAACACTGAAGCTTTCTTT
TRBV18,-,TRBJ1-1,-,CASSPGRLNTEAFF,TGTGCCAGCTCACCGGGCAGGTTGAACACTGAAGCTTTCTTT
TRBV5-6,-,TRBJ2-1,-,CASSLEWGSYNEQFF,TGTGCCAGCAGCTTGGAATGGGGCTCCTACAATGAGCAGTTCTTC
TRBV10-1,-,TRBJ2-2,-,CASSILPGQNTGELFF,TGCGCCAGCAGTATTCTCCCGGGACAGAACACCGGGGAGCTGTTTTTT
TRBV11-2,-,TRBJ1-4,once,CASSSNRGQPNEKLFF,TGTGCCAGCAGCTCTAACCGAGGACAGCCTAATGAAAAACTGTTTTTT
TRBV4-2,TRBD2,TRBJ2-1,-,CASSQEEVAGGTYNEQFF,TGTGCCAGCAGCCAAGAGGAAGTGGCGGGAGGCACCTACAATGAGCAGTTCTTC
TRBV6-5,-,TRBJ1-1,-,CATRSATAFF,TGTGCCACCCGTTCCGCCACAGCTTTCTTT
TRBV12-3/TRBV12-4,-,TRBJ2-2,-,CASSEQMDGELFF,TGTGCCAGCAGTGAACAGATGGACGGGGAGCTGTTTTTT
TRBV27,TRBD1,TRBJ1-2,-,CASSQQGNYGYTF,TGTGCCAGCAGCCAACAGGGGAACTATGGCTACACCTTC
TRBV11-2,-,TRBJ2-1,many,CASSGGWRVDNNEQFF,TGTGCCAGCAGCGGGGGATGGCGGGTCGACAACAATGAGCAGTTCTTC
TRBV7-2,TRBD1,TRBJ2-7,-,CASSLFQGASYEQYF,TGTGCCAGCAGCTTATTCCAGGGGGCCTCCTACGAGCAGTACTTC
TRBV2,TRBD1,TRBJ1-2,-,CASQTGTGGYTF,TGTGCCAGCCAGACAGGGACGGGGGGCTACACCTTC
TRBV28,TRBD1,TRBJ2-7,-,CASSRRTGFYEQYF,TGTGCCAGCAGTCGTCGGACAGGTTTCTACGAGCAGTACTTC
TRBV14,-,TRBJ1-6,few,CASSRTGNSPLHF,TGTGCCAGCAGCCGGACGGGTAATTCACCCCTCCACTTT
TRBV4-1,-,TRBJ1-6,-,CASSRDSPYNSPLHF,TGCGCCAGCAGCCGCGACAGCCCATATAATTCACCCCTCCACTTT
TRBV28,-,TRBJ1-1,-,CASSLLIGDTEAFF,TGTGCCAGCAGTTTGTTGATCGGGGACACTGAAGCTTTCTTT
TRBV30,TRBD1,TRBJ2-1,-,CAWSVPGQGKDEQFF,TGTGCCTGGAGCGTTCCGGGACAGGGGAAAGATGAGCAGTTCTTC
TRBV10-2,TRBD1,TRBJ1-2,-,CASSVGTGLGYTF,TGCGCCAGCAGTGTAGGGACAGGCCTTGGCTACACCTTC
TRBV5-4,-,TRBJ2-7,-,CASSLEGGASYEQYF,TGTGCCAGCAGCTTGGAGGGGGGGGCGTCCTACGAGCAGTACTTC
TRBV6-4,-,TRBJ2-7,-,CASGTELARGYEQYF,TGTGCCAGCGGAACAGAGCTAGCGAGAGGCTACGAGCAGTACTTC
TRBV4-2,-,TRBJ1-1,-,CASSPSNTEAFF,TGTGCCAGCAGCCCGTCGAACACTGAAGCTTTCTTT
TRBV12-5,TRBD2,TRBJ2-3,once,CASGLEAGRTDTQYF,TGTGCTAGTGGTTTGGAAGCGGGACGCACAGATACGCAGTATTTT
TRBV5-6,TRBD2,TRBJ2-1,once,CASYPGRSGRTNEQFF,TGTGCCAGCTATCCTGGAAGGAGCGGGAGGACGAACGAGCAGTTCTTC
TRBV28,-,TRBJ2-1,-,CASSLYGESYNEQFF,TGTGCCAGCAGTCTCTACGGGGAATCCTACAATGAGCAGTTCTTC
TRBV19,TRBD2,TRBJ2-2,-,CASSPRTSGTGELFF,TGTGCCAGTAGTCCGCGGACTAGCGGCACCGGGGAGCTGTTTTTT
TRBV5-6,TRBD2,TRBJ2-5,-,CASSPPGLAETQYF,TGTGCCAGCAGCCCCCCGGGACTAGCAGAGACCCAGTACTTC
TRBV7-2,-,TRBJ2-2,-,CASSQDKNTGELFF,TGTGCCAGCAGCCAAGACAAAAACACCGGGGAGCTGTTTTTT
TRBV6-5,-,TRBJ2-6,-,CASSSPLGTGANVLTF,TGTGCCAGCAGTTCCCCACTAGGGACGGGGGCCAACGTCCTGACTTTC
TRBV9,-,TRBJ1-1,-,CASSDQGYDTEAFF,TGTGCCAGCAGCGATCAGGGGTACGACACTGAAGCTTTCTTT
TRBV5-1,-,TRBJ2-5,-,CASSLVGMTRGAGRPSRETQYF,TGCGCCAGCAGCTTGGTTGGGATGACTCGGGGGGCCGGGCGACCGTCTCGGGAGACCCAGTACTTC
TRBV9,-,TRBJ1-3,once,CASSADPLIAGNTIYF,TGTGCCAGCAGCGCCGACCCATTAATCGCTGGAAACACCATATATTTT
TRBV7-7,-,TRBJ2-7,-,CASSPPSSYEQYF,TGTGCCAGCAGCCCCCCAAGCTCCTACGAGCAGTACTTC
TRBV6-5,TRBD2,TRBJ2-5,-,CASSPGLATQETQYF,TGTGCCAGCAGCCCGGGACTAGCGACTCAAGAGACCCAGTACTTC
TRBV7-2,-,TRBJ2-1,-,CASSPHALEDEQFF,TGTGCCAGCAGCCCACACGCCTTAGAGGATGAGCAGTTCTTC
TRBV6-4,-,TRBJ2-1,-,CASSEPGGAGDEQFF,TGTGCCAGCAGTGAACCTGGCGGGGCTGGGGATGAGCAGTTCTTC
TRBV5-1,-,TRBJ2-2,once,CASSPGTGWGTGELFF,TGCGCCAGCAGCCCCGGAACGGGTTGGGGCACCGGGGAGCTGTTTTTT
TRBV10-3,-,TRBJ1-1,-,CAISVGLGDTEAFF,TGTGCCATCAGTGTGGGACTAGGGGACACTGAAGCTTTCTTT
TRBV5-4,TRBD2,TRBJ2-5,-,CASSFTGLAIETQYF,TGTGCCAGCAGCTTTACGGGACTAGCAATCGAGACCCAGTACTTC
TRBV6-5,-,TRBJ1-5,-,CASKRQVNQPQHF,TGTGCCAGCAAGCGACAGGTTAATCAGCCCCAGCATTTT
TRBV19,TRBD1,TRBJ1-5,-,CASSDGQGARRQPQHF,TGTGCCAGTAGCGACGGACAGGGGGCGCGAAGGCAGCCCCAGCATTTT
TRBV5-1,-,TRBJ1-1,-,CASSINRANTEAFF,TGCGCCAGCAGCATAAACAGGGCGAACACTGAAGCTTTCTTT
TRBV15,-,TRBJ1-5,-,CATSRQGNQPQHF,TGTGCCACCAGCAGACAGGGGAATCAGCCCCAGCATTTT
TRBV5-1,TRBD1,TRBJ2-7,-,CASSIGTGLDEQYF,TGCGCCAGCAGCATAGGGACAGGGCTTGACGAGCAGTACTTC
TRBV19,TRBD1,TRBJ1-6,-,CASSPRGQEGSPLHF,TGTGCCAGTAGTCCGAGGGGACAGGAAGGTTCACCCCTCCACTTT